This T cell receptor beta chain originates from a study of T cell repertoires in cytomegalovirus infection. Trimming took 8 bases from V and 8 from J, leaving 7 bases between them. This CDR3 comprises 10 residues. Germline V gives CDR1 PRHDT, CDR2 FYEKMQ (reference sequence). TCRdb ran MiXCR on the reads and lists one entry per CDR3 protein. The sample lists about 89,000 distinct CDR3 sequences; 25% to 30% were seen once. Worth noting for this clonotype: Its cognate antigen is unknown.

This chain joins TRBV13 and TRBJ2-1; D unclear. The clonotype originates from a human donor in good health (CMV status not recorded). Some clones in this sample may be carry-over from other donors' samples. This sample comprised CD8+ T cells from cultured PBMCs, obtained from culture after CMV antigen stimulation. The CDR3 protein is CASGRDEQFF. Written as DNA, the CDR3 is TGTGCCAGCGGGCGCGATGAGCAGTTCTTC.